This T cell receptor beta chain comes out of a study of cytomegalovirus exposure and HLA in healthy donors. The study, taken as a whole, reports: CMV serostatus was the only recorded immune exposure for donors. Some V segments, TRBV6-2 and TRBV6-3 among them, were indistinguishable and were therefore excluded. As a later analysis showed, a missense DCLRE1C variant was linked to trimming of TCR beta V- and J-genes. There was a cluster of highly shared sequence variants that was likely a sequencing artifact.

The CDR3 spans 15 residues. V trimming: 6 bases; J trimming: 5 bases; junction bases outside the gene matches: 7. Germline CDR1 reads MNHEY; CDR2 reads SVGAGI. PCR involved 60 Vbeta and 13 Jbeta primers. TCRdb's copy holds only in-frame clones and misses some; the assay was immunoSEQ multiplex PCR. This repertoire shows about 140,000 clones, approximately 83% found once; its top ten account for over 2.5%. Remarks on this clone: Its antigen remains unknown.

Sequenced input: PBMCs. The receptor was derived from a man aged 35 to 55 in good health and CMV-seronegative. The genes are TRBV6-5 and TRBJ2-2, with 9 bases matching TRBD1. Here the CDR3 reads CASRAGTGQTGELFF. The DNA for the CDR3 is TGTGCCAGCAGGGCCGGGACAGGGCAAACCGGGGAGCTGTTTTTT.